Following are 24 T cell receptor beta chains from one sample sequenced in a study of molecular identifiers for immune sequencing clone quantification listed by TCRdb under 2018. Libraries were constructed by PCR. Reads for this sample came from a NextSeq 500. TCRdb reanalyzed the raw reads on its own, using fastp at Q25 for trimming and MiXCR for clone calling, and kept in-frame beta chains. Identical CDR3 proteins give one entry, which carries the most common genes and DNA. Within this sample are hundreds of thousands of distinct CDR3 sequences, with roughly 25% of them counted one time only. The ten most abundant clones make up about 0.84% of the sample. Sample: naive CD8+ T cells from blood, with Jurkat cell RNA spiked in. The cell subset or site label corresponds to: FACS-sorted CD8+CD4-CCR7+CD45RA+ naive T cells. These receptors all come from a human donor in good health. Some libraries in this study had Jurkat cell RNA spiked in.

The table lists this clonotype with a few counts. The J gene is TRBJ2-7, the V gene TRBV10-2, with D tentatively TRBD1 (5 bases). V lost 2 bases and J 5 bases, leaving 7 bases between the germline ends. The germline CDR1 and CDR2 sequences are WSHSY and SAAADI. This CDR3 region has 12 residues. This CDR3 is CASSEDSHEQYF. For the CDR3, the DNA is TGCGCCAGCAGTGAGGACAGCCACGAGCAGTACTTC.

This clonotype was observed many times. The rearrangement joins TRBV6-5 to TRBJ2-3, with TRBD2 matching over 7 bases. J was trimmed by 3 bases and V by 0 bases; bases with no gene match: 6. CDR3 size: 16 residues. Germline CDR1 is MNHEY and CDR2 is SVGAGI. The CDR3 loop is CASSYSSGAETDTQYF. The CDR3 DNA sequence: TGTGCCAGCAGTTACTCGAGCGGGGCGGAGACAGATACGCAGTATTTT.

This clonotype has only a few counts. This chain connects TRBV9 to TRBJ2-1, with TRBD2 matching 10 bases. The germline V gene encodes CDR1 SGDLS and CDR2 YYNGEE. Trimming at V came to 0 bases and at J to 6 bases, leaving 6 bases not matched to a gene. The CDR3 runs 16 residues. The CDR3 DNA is TGTGCCAGCAGCGTAGGACTAGCGGGTTCTCTCAATGAGCAGTTCTTC. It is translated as CASSVGLAGSLNEQFF.

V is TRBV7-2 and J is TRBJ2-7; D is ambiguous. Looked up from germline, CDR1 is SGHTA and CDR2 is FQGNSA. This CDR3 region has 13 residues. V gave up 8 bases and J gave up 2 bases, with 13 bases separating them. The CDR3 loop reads CASGPFDTYEQYF. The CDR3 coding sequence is TGTGCCAGCGGCCCCTTCGACACCTACGAGCAGTACTTC.

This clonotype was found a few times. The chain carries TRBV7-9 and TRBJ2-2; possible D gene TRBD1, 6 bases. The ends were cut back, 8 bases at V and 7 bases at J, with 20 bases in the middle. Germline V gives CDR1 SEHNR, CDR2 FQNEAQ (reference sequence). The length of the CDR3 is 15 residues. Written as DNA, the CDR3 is TGTGCCAGCGTTCAGGGGCCCGCCTCGGGCGGGGAGCTGTTTTTT. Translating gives CASVQGPASGGELFF.

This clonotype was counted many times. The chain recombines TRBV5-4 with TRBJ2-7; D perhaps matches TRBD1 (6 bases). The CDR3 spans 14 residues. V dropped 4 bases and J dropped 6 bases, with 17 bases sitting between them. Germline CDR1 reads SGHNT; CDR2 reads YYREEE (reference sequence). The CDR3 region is CASSRDTMNSEQYF. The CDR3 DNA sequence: TGTGCCAGCAGCCGGGACACAATGAACTCCGAGCAGTACTTC.

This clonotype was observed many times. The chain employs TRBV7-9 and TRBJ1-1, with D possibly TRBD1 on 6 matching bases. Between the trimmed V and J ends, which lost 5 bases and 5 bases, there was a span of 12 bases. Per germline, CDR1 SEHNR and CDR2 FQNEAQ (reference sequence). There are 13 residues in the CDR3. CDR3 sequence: CASSATGTTEAFF. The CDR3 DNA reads TGTGCCAGCAGCGCTACAGGGACTACTGAAGCTTTCTTT.

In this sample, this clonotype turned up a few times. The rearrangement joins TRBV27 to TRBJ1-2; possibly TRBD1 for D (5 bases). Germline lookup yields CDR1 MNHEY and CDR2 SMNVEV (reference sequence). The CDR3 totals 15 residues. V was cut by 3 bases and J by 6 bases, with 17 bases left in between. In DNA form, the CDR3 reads TGTGCCAGCAGTTTTTGGCAGGGCGATATAGATGGCTACACCTTC. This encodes CASSFWQGDIDGYTF.

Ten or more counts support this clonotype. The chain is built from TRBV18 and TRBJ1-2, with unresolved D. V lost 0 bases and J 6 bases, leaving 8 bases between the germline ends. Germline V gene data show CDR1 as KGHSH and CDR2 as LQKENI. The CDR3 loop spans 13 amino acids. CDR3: CASSPPEQNGYTF. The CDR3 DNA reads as TGTGCCAGCTCACCACCGGAACAGAATGGCTACACCTTC.

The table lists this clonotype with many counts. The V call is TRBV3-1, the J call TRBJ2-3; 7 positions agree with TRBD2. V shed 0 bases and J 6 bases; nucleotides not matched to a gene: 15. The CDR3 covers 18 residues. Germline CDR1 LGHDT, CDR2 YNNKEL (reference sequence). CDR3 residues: CASSQEEASGVLSDTQYF. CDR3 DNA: TGTGCCAGCAGCCAAGAAGAGGCAAGCGGGGTCCTCAGCGATACGCAGTATTTT.

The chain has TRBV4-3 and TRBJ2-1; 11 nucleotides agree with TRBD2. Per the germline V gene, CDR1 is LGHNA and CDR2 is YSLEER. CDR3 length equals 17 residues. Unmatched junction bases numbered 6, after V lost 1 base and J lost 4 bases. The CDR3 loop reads CASSQVSTSGVYNEQFF. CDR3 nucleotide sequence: TGCGCCAGCAGCCAAGTTTCGACTAGCGGGGTATACAATGAGCAGTTCTTC.

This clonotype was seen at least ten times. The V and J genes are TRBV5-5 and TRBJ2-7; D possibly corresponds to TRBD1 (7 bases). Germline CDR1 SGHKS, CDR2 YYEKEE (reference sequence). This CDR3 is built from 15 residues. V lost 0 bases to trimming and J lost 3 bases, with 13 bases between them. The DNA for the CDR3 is TGTGCCAGCAGCTTGGACGGCAGGGGGGTCTACGAGCAGTACTTC. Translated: CASSLDGRGVYEQYF.

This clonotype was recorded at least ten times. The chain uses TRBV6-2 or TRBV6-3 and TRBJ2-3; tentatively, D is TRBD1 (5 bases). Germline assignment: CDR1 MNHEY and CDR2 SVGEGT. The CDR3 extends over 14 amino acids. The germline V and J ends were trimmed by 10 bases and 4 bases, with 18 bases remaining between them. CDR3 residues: CATQDSGPADTQYF. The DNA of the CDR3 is TGTGCCACCCAAGACAGTGGACCTGCAGATACGCAGTATTTT.

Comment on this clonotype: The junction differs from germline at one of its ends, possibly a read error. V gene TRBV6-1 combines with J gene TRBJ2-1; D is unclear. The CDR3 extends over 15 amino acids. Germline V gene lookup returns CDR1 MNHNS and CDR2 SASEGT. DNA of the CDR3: TGTGCCAGCAGCCCGAGTAAGATAGTGGTCAATGAGCAGCTCTTC. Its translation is CASSPSKIVVNEQLF.

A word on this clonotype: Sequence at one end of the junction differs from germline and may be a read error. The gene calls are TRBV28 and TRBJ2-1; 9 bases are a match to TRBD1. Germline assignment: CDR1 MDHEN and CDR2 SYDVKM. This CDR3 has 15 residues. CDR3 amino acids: CAGSPGTGIYNEQFF. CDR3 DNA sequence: TGTGCCGGCAGTCCTGGGACAGGGATCTACAATGAGCAGTTCTTC. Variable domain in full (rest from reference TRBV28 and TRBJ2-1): DVKVTQSSRYLVKRTGEKVFLECVQDMDHENMFWYRQDPGLGLRLIYFSYDVKMKEKGDIPEGYSVSREKKERFSLILESASTNQTSMYLCAGSPGTGIYNEQFFGPGTRLTVL.

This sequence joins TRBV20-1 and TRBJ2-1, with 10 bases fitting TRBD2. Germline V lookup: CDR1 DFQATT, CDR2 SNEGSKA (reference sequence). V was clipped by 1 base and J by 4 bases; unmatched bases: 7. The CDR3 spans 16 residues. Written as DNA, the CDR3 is TGCAGTGCTAGAGCCCGGACTAGCGGCACATACAATGAGCAGTTCTTC. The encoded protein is CSARARTSGTYNEQFF.

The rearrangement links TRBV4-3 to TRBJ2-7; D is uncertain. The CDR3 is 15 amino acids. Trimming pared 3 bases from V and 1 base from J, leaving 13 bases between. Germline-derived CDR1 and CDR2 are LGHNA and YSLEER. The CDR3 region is CASSQTRHLSYEQYF. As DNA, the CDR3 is TGCGCCAGCAGCCAGACCCGACACCTATCCTACGAGCAGTACTTC.

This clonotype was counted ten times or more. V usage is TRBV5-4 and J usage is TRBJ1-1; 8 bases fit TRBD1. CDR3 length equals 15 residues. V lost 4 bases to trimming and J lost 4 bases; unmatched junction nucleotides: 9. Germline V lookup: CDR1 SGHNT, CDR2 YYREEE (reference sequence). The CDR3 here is CASSIAGTGITEAFF. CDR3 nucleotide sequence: TGTGCCAGCAGCATCGCCGGGACAGGAATCACTGAAGCTTTCTTT.

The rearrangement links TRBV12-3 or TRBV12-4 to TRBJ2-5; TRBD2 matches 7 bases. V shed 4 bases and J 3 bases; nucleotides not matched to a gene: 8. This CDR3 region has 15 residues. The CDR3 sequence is CASSSPSSGKETQYF. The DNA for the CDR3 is TGTGCCAGCAGTTCCCCTTCTAGCGGTAAAGAGACCCAGTACTTC.

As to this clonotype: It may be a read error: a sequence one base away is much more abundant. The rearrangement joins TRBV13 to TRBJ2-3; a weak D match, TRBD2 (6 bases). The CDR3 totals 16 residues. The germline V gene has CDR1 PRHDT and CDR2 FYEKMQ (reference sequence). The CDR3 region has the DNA TGTGCCAGCAGCTCGATAGCGGAGACCAGCACAGCTACGCAGTATTTT. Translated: CASSSIAETSTATQYF.

CDR3 amino acids: CASSPYGGSNEQFF. For the CDR3, the DNA is TGTGCCAGCAGCCCGTATGGAGGGTCCAATGAGCAGTTCTTC. This chain connects TRBV7-9 to TRBJ2-1; possibly TRBD2 for D (6 bases). CDR3 length: 14 residues. Trimming left V 5 bases short and J 6 bases short, with 14 bases between. Germline-derived CDR1 and CDR2 are SEHNR and FQNEAQ (reference sequence).

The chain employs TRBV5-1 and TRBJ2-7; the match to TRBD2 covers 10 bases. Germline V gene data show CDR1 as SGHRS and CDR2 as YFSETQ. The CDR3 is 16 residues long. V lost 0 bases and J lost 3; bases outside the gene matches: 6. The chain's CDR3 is CASSLVGLAEFYEQYF. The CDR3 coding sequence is TGCGCCAGCAGCTTGGTTGGACTAGCGGAGTTCTACGAGCAGTACTTC.

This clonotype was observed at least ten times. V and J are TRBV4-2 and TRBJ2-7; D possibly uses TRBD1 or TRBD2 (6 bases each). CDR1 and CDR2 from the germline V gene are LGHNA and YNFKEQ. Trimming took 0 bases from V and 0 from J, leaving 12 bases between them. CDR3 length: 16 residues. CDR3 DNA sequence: TGTGCCAGCAGCCAAGAATGGGGGGCGAGCTCCTACGAGCAGTACTTC. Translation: CASSQEWGASSYEQYF.

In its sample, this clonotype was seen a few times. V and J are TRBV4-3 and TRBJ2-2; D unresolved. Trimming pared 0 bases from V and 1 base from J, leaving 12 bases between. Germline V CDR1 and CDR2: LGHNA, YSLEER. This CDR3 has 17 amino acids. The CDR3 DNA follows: TGCGCCAGCAGCCAAGACCGTCAGACGGGGAACACCGGGGAGCTGTTTTTT. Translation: CASSQDRQTGNTGELFF.